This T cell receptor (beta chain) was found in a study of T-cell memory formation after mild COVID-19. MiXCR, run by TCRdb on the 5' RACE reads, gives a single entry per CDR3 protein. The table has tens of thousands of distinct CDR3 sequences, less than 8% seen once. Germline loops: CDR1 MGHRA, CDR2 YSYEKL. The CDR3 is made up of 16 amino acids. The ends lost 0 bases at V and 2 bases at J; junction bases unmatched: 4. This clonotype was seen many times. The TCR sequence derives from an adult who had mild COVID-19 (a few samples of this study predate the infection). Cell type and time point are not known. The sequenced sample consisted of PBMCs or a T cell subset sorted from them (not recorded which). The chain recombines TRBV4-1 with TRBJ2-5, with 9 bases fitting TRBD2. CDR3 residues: CASSQDGAGGQETQYF. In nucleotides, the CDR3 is TGCGCCAGCAGCCAAGATGGGGCGGGGGGGCAAGAGACCCAGTACTTC.